The next 21 T cell receptor beta chains were all read from a single sample in a study of blood T cell repertoires in COVID-19 (dated by TCRdb to about 2020). The library was prepared using the immunoSEQ multiplex PCR assay. This immuneACCESS table, as held by TCRdb, lists in-frame sequences with V and J called but not all clones. Of the missing ones, under half trace to an unresolved V gene in checked studies; the others have no known cause. Counted in this sample were just under 150,000 clones; just under 90% of them appeared once. The ten most abundant clones make up around 8.3% of the sample. Material for sequencing was peripheral blood. Receptors were obtained from a woman aged 45-59 years with active or convalescent COVID-19.

This rearrangement joins TRBV6-1 to TRBJ1-5; D might be TRBD1 (5 bases). Between the trimmed V and J ends, which lost 3 bases and 9 bases, there was a span of 18 bases. CDR3 length: 15 amino acids. Germline CDR1 reads MNHNS; CDR2 reads SASEGT. CDR3 nucleotide sequence: TGTGCCAGCAGTGACCGAACGGGACTCCCACGGCCCCAGCATTTT. Translating gives CASSDRTGLPRPQHF.

The chain employs TRBV30 and TRBJ1-1; 7 bases align to TRBD1. The ends lost 3 bases at V and 5 bases at J; junction bases unmatched: 3. The CDR3 totals 12 residues. Germline loops: CDR1 GTSNPN, CDR2 SVGIG (reference sequence). In DNA form, the CDR3 reads TGTGCCTGGAGGGGGACAGAAACTGAAGCTTTCTTT. This encodes CAWRGTETEAFF.

V and J are TRBV7-2 and TRBJ1-2; 7 bases fit TRBD1. The CDR3 sequence is 12 residues long. V dropped 5 bases and J dropped 9; count of bases not matched to a gene: 6. In germline, CDR1 is SGHTA, CDR2 FQGNSA. CDR3 nucleotides: TGTGCCAGCAGCCCCGACAGGGTTAGCTACACCTTC. Translating it yields CASSPDRVSYTF.

This chain uses TRBV7-2 with TRBJ1-6; D is ambiguous. Germline values: CDR1 SGHTA, CDR2 FQGNSA. The CDR3 has 12 residues. Trimming left V 3 bases short and J 7 bases short, with 4 bases between. In nucleotides, the CDR3 is TGTGCCAGCAGCTTCCAAAATTCACCCCTCCACTTT. Translation: CASSFQNSPLHF. Drawing the rest from reference TRBV7-2 and TRBJ1-6, the complete variable domain is GAGVSQSPSNKVTEKGKDVELRCDPISGHTALYWYRQSLGQGLEFLIYFQGNSAPDKSGLPSDRFSAERTGGSVSTLTIQRTQQEDSAVYLCASSFQNSPLHFGNGTRLTVT.

The chain is built from TRBV7-8 and TRBJ2-3, with D possibly matching TRBD2 (5 bases). Germline V lookup: CDR1 SGHVS, CDR2 FQNEAQ. CDR3 length: 10 amino acids. V shed 5 bases and J shed 11 bases, with 8 bases lying between them. This CDR3 reads CASSLRGQYF. Written as DNA, the CDR3 is TGTGCCAGCAGCCTCCGGGGGCAGTATTTT.

To note about this clone: Germline and junction disagree at one end, which may indicate a read error. The rearrangement links TRBV27 to TRBJ1-1; 12 bases are shared with TRBD1. Germline V gene lookup returns CDR1 MNHEY and CDR2 SMNVEV (reference sequence). This CDR3 has 16 residues. CDR3 amino acids: CASSPGTGGMKTEAFF. The CDR3 coding sequence is TGTGCCAGCAGTCCCGGGACAGGGGGCATGAAGACTGAAGCTTTCTTT.

The V and J genes are TRBV3-1 (or the pseudogene TRBV3-2) and TRBJ2-7, with 8 nucleotides matching TRBD1. The CDR3 runs 16 residues. Trimming took 0 bases from V and 4 from J; bases not matched to a gene: 8. The germline V gene has CDR1 LGHDT and CDR2 YNNKEL (reference sequence). The CDR3 nucleotides read TGTGCCAGCAGCCAAGATTGGGCAGGGGGCCAGTACGAGCAGTACTTC. Its protein is CASSQDWAGGQYEQYF.

This clone is a singleton in its sample. This rearrangement joins TRBV15 to TRBJ1-5; the match to TRBD1 covers 7 bases. The V gene end was trimmed by 1 base and the J gene end by 2 bases; junction bases not matched to a gene: 5. The germline gives CDR1 LNHNV, CDR2 YYDKDF (reference sequence). CDR3 length: 16 amino acids. CDR3 bases: TGTGCCACCAGCAGAGTAGGGACAGCTCGCAATCAGCCCCAGCATTTT. This encodes CATSRVGTARNQPQHF.

The chain carries TRBV4-3 and TRBJ1-4, with 7 positions matching TRBD1. Germline loops: CDR1 LGHNA, CDR2 YSLEER. The CDR3 runs to 20 residues. The junction had 13 bases not matched to a gene; V was cut back by 0 bases and J by 0 bases. The CDR3 DNA sequence: TGCGCCAGCAGCCAAGATTTACCCGACAGGGAATCTGCAACTAATGAAAAACTGTTTTTT. This gives the protein CASSQDLPDRESATNEKLFF.

The chain uses TRBV14 and TRBJ1-2, with 7 bases identical to TRBD1. Germline assignment: CDR1 SGHDN and CDR2 FVKESK. Losses at the gene ends were 3 bases for V and 7 bases for J; bases not matched to a gene: 8. The CDR3 has 14 residues. For the CDR3, the DNA is TGTGCCAGCAGCCACCGGACAGGTCTCGCTGGCTACACCTTC. This gives the protein CASSHRTGLAGYTF.

The chain is built from TRBV6-2 or TRBV6-3 and TRBJ2-7; 7 bases line up with TRBD1. Trimming cost V 6 bases and J 1 base; bases outside gene matches: 6. This CDR3 comprises 14 residues. Per germline, CDR1 MNHEY and CDR2 SVGEGT. The CDR3 bases are TGTGCCAGCAGCAAGGGGACAGAGTCCTACGAGCAGTACTTC. As protein: CASSKGTESYEQYF.

The chain joins TRBV28 to TRBJ1-6; unclear D gene. Germline CDR1 and CDR2: MDHEN and SYDVKM. Trimming left V 3 bases short and J 4 bases short, with 7 bases between. This CDR3 spans 14 amino acids. The DNA of the CDR3 is TGTGCCAGCAGTTTGGGCAGATATAATTCACCCCTCCACTTT. Translated: CASSLGRYNSPLHF.

The chain joins TRBV7-9 to TRBJ2-3, with D possibly matching TRBD1 (7 bases). This CDR3 region has 18 residues. V was shortened by 1 base and J by 1 base, with 18 bases between the two germline ends. Looked up from germline, CDR1 is SEHNR and CDR2 is FQNEAQ (reference sequence). The CDR3 DNA sequence: TGTGCCAGCAGCTTAGGGCGGGACAGTCTAGGGGGCACAGATACGCAGTATTTT. Protein product: CASSLGRDSLGGTDTQYF.

The V call is TRBV14, the J call TRBJ1-2, with 7 nucleotides matching TRBD1. The germline CDR1 and CDR2 sequences are SGHDN and FVKESK. This CDR3 has 14 residues. J gave up 4 bases and V 4 bases, and 6 bases lay outside the gene matches. The CDR3 nucleotides are TGTGCCAGCAGCCCGGGACAGAACCTCTATGGCTACACCTTC. This translates into CASSPGQNLYGYTF.

The rearrangement joins TRBV11-2 to TRBJ1-1; perhaps TRBD1 as D (6 bases). CDR3 length: 14 residues. CDR1 is SGHAT, CDR2 FQNNGV, per germline. The V end lost 5 bases, the J end lost 7 bases, and 17 bases lay between the germline ends. The DNA for the CDR3 is TGTGCCAGCAGCCTACAGGGAAGTAGGGATGAAGCTTTCTTT. Its translation is CASSLQGSRDEAFF.

As concerns this clone: Sequence at one end of the junction differs from germline and may be a read error. This chain links TRBV5-8 with TRBJ1-5; D is unclear. The CDR3 is 15 amino acids. Germline assignment: CDR1 SGHTS and CDR2 YDEGEE. This CDR3 reads CASSLGSSWNQPQHF. CDR3 nucleotides: TGTGCCAGCAGCTTGGGTAGCAGTTGGAATCAACCCCAGCATTTT.

The genes are TRBV11-2 and TRBJ2-1, with 7 nucleotides matching TRBD2. The CDR3 has 16 residues. Germline V gives CDR1 SGHAT, CDR2 FQNNGV. The J segment lost 4 bases and the V segment lost 1 base, leaving 7 bases of the junction unmatched. The CDR3, as DNA: TGTGCCAGCAGCTTAGTTGGAACTAGCGCTTACAATGAGCAGTTCTTC. Protein sequence: CASSLVGTSAYNEQFF.

J is TRBJ2-3 and V is TRBV5-4; 7 nucleotides line up with TRBD2. Germline CDR1 reads SGHNT; CDR2 reads YYREEE (reference sequence). The CDR3 sequence is 15 residues long. The ends lost 3 bases at V and 6 bases at J; junction bases unmatched: 10. The DNA of the CDR3 is TGTGCCAGCAGCTCGGGGGGTCCAGGAGGGGATACGCAGTATTTT. Its translation is CASSSGGPGGDTQYF.

The rearrangement uses TRBV29-1 and TRBJ2-7; 10 bases are shared with TRBD1. V gave up 5 bases and J gave up 5 bases; unmatched junction bases: 3. CDR1 and CDR2 from the germline V gene are SQVTM and ANQGSEA. CDR3 length: 12 amino acids. The CDR3 coding sequence is TGCAGCGTTCTGACAGGGGGCGACGAGCAGTACTTC. Translation gives CSVLTGGDEQYF.

This rearrangement joins TRBV11-2 to TRBJ1-2, with 7 bases matching TRBD1. V was pared by 4 bases and J by 3 bases, with 2 bases of the junction left unmatched. This CDR3 region has 13 residues. The germline gives CDR1 SGHAT, CDR2 FQNNGV. As DNA, the CDR3 is TGTGCCAGCAGCTATACAGGGGACTATGGCTACACCTTC. Translating gives CASSYTGDYGYTF.

The chain employs TRBV29-1 and TRBJ1-1; maybe TRBD1 (6 bases). With 4 bases removed from V and 2 bases from J, the gap between germline ends came to 11 bases. CDR1 and CDR2 (germline): SQVTM, ANQGSEA. The CDR3 totals 13 residues. CDR3: CSVGQGTNTEAFF. CDR3 sequence (DNA): TGCAGCGTTGGTCAGGGGACAAACACTGAAGCTTTCTTT. Based on the CDR3 plus reference TRBV29-1 and TRBJ1-1, the full variable domain is SAVISQKPSRDICQRGTSLTIQCQVDSQVTMMFWYRQQPGQSLTLIATANQGSEATYESGFVIDKFPISRPNLTFSTLTVSNMSPEDSSIYLCSVGQGTNTEAFFGQGTRLTVV.